The 6 T cell receptor beta chains below were found in one sample sequenced in a study of T cells in Graves' hyperthyroidism and ophthalmopathy. Amplification of TCR beta CDR3 regions was performed using RNA transcripts as template. The HTBI primer set was used in a first-round RT-PCR of the TCR CDR3. MiXCR was run by TCRdb on the multiplex PCR reads, yielding one entry per CDR3 protein. The repertoire holds 450,000 to 650,000 distinct CDR3 sequences, with 17% as singletons. Material: blood. These receptors were collected from a woman aged 18-29 years with Graves' ophthalmopathy.

This clonotype was counted many times. The rearrangement links TRBV7-8 to TRBJ2-1, with 10 bases fitting TRBD2. CDR3 length: 15 residues. CDR1 and CDR2 from the germline V gene are SGHVS and FQNEAQ. The V and J ends lost 6 bases and 5 bases, in that order; junction bases with no gene match: 7. The CDR3 reads CASSSLAGFNNEQFF. DNA of the CDR3: TGTGCCAGCAGTTCACTAGCGGGGTTTAACAATGAGCAGTTCTTC.

This clonotype occurred many times. The V gene is TRBV2, the J gene TRBJ2-3; TRBD2 matches at 7 bases. CDR1 and CDR2 (germline): SNHLY, FYNNEI. The CDR3 sequence is 13 residues long. With V trimmed by 8 bases and J by 6 bases, 8 bases remained unmatched. CDR3 amino acids: CASGGVLGDTQYF. In DNA, the CDR3 is TGTGCCAGCGGGGGGGTTTTGGGGGATACGCAGTATTTT. Variable domain in full (rest from reference TRBV2 and TRBJ2-3): EPEVTQTPSHQVTQMGQEVILRCVPISNHLYFYWYRQILGQKVEFLVSFYNNEISEKSEIFDDQFSVERPDGSNFTLKIRSTKLEDSAMYFCASGGVLGDTQYFGPGTRLTVL.

In this sample, this clonotype turned up a few times. The V gene is TRBV27, the J gene TRBJ2-7, with D possibly TRBD2 on 6 matching bases. The V gene's germline CDR1 is MNHEY and CDR2 SMNVEV (reference sequence). This CDR3 region has 13 residues. Trimming took 6 bases from V and 6 from J, leaving 15 bases between them. CDR3 residues: CASSPTGVSEQYF. For the CDR3, the DNA is TGTGCCAGCAGCCCAACGGGGGTCAGCGAGCAGTACTTC.

This clonotype showed up many times. This chain links TRBV7-9 with TRBJ2-1, with TRBD1 matching over 9 bases. CDR3 length equals 19 residues. J lost 7 bases, V lost 3 bases, and 19 bases had no gene match. The V gene's germline CDR1 is SEHNR and CDR2 FQNEAQ (reference sequence). CDR3 sequence: CASSLPGTGWPLTLNEQFF. DNA for the CDR3: TGTGCCAGCAGCTTGCCCGGGACAGGGTGGCCCCTAACCCTAAATGAGCAGTTCTTC.

This clonotype was picked up many times. The chain employs TRBV11-2 and TRBJ2-5; D not certain. Between the trimmed V and J ends, which lost 5 bases and 4 bases, there was a span of 20 bases. This CDR3 is built from 16 residues. Looked up from germline, CDR1 is SGHAT and CDR2 is FQNNGV. The CDR3 is CASSPAPAQLRETQYF. The DNA of the CDR3 is TGTGCCAGCAGCCCCGCTCCCGCGCAGTTACGAGAGACCCAGTACTTC.

The chain links TRBV29-1 to TRBJ2-2; 9 bases agree with TRBD1. The J segment lost 5 bases and the V segment lost 2 bases, leaving 6 bases of the junction unmatched. Germline V gene sequence: CDR1 SQVTM, CDR2 ANQGSEA. The CDR3 totals 15 residues. This chain's CDR3 is CSVETGTGLTGELFF. DNA of the CDR3: TGCAGCGTTGAAACCGGGACAGGGCTAACCGGGGAGCTGTTTTTT.